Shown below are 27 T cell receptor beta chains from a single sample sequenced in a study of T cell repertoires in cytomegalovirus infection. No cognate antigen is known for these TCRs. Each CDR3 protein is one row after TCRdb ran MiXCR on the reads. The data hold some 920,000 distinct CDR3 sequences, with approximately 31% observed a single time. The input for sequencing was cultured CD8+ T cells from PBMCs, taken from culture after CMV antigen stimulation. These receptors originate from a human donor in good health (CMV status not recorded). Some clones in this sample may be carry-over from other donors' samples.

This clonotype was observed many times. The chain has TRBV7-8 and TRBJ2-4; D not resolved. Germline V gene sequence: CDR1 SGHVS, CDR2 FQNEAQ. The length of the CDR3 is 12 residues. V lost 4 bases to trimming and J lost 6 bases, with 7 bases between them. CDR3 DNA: TGTGCCAGCAGCTCCATGCCAAACATTCAGTACTTC. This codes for CASSSMPNIQYF.

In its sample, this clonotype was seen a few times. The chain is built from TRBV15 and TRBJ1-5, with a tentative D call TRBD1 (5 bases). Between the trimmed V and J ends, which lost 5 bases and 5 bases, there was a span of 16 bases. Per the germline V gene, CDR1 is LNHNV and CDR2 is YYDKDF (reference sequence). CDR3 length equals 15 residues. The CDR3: CATSATRDGYQPQHF. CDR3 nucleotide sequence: TGTGCCACCAGCGCGACCAGGGACGGCTATCAGCCCCAGCATTTT.

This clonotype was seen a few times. CDR3: CASSYSIIGGSPYEQYF. The CDR3 DNA follows: TGTGCCAGCAGTTACTCAATAATTGGTGGCTCCCCCTACGAGCAGTACTTC. The chain links TRBV6-5 to TRBJ2-7; D uncertain. The CDR3 spans 17 residues. Germline values: CDR1 MNHEY, CDR2 SVGAGI. The germline V and J ends were trimmed by 0 bases and 2 bases, with 17 bases remaining between them.

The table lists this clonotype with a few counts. As DNA, the CDR3 is TGTGCCAGCAGTGAAGAGGCGGGGGCTTCCCAAGAGACCCAGTACTTC. This gives the protein CASSEEAGASQETQYF. This chain uses TRBV2 with TRBJ2-5, with a weak D call TRBD2 (7 bases). The CDR3 loop spans 16 amino acids. Looked up from germline, CDR1 is SNHLY and CDR2 is FYNNEI. Trimming pared 1 base from V and 1 base from J, leaving 13 bases between.

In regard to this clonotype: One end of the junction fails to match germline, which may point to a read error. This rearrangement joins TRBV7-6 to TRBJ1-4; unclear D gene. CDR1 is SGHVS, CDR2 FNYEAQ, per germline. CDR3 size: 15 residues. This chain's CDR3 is CVSSPPASENEKLFF. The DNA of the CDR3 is TGTGTCAGCAGCCCCCCCGCATCTGAGAATGAAAAACTGTTTTTT.

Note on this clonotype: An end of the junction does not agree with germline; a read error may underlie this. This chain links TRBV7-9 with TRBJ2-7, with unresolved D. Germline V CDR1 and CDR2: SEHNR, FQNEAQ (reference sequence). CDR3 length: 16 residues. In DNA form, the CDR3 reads TGTGTCAGCAGCTTACATGCGGACGGCTTCTCCTACGAGCAGTACTTC. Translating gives CVSSLHADGFSYEQYF.

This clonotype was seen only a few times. CDR3 bases: TGTGCCAGCAGCTCGGGACAGGGTTGGAATGAGCAGTTCTTC. Protein product: CASSSGQGWNEQFF. The chain is built from TRBV11-3 and TRBJ2-1, with 9 positions matching TRBD1. Germline values: CDR1 SGHNT, CDR2 YENEEA. This CDR3 contains 14 residues. The V segment lost 4 bases and the J segment 7 bases; nucleotides outside the gene matches: 5.

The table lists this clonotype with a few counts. The CDR3 sequence is CASRNDRGTEKLFF. The CDR3 coding sequence is TGTGCCAGCAGGAACGACAGGGGGACTGAAAAACTGTTTTTT. The chain combines TRBV2 with TRBJ1-4, with 9 bases that match TRBD1. Per the germline V gene, CDR1 is SNHLY and CDR2 is FYNNEI. J was trimmed by 7 bases and V by 6 bases; bases with no gene match: 6. The CDR3 contains 14 residues.

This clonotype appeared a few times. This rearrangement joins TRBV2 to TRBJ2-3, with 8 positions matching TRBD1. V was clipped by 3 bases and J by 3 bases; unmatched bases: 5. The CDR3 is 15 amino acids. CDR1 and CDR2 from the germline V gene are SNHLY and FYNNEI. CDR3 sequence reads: CASSDRGRATDTQYF. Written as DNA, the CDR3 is TGTGCCAGCAGTGACAGGGGGCGTGCGACAGATACGCAGTATTTT.

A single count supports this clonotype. The CDR3 sequence: CASSLVSPYEQYF. In nucleotides, the CDR3 is TGTGCCAGCAGCTTGGTTTCTCCCTACGAGCAGTACTTC. V is TRBV5-8 and J is TRBJ2-7; D gene unclear. Germline loops: CDR1 SGHTS, CDR2 YDEGEE. The CDR3 totals 13 residues. The V and J ends lost 0 bases and 2 bases respectively, with 6 bases between them. Supplemented by reference TRBV5-8 and TRBJ2-7, the full variable domain reads EAGVTQSPTHLIKTRGQQATLRCSPISGHTSVYWYQQALGLGLQFLLWYDEGEERNRGNFPPRFSGRQFPNYSSELNVNALELEDSALYLCASSLVSPYEQYFGPGTRLTVT.

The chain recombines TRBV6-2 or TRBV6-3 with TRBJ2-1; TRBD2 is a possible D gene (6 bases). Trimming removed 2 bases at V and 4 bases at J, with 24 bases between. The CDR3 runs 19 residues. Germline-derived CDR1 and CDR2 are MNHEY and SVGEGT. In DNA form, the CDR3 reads TGTGCCAGCAGTTACCCGGGGACTGGGCCTGAGAATTCTTACAATGAGCAGTTCTTC. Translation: CASSYPGTGPENSYNEQFF.

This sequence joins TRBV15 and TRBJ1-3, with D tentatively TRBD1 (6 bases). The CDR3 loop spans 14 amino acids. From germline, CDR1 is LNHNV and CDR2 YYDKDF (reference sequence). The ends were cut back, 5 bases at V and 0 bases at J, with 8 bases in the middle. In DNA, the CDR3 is TGTGCCACCAGCGCACAGGGCTCTGGAAACACCATATATTTT. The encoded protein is CATSAQGSGNTIYF. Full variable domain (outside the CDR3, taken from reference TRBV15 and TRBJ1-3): DAMVIQNPRYQVTQFGKPVTLSCSQTLNHNVMYWYQQKSSQAPKLLFHYYDKDFNNEADTPDNFQSRRPNTSFCFLDIRSPGLGDTAMYLCATSAQGSGNTIYFGEGSWLTVV.

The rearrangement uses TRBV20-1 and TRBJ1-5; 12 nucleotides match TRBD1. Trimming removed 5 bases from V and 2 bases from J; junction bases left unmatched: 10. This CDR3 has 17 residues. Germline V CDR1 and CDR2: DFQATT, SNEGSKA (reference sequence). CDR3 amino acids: CSAAGQGAFLRNQPQHF. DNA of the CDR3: TGCAGTGCTGCGGGACAGGGGGCTTTTTTGCGCAATCAGCCCCAGCATTTT.

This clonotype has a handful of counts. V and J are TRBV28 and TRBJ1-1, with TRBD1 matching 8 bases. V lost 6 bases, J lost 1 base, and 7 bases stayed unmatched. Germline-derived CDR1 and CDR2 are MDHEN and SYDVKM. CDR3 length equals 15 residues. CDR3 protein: CASSDLGQGNTEAFF. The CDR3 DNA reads TGTGCCAGCAGCGACCTAGGACAGGGGAACACTGAAGCTTTCTTT.

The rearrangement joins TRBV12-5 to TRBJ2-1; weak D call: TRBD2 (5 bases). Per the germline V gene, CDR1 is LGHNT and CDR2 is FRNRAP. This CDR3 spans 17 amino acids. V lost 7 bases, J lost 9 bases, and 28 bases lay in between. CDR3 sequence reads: CASADPVRGKGIGEQFF. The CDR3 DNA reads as TGTGCTAGTGCCGACCCGGTCCGGGGAAAGGGCATTGGTGAGCAGTTCTTC.

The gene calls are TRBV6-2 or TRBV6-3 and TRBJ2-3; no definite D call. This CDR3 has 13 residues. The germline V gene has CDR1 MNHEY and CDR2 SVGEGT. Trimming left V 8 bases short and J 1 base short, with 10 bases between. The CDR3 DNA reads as TGTGCCAGCTGGATGATGGGCACAGATACGCAGTATTTT. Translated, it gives CASWMMGTDTQYF.

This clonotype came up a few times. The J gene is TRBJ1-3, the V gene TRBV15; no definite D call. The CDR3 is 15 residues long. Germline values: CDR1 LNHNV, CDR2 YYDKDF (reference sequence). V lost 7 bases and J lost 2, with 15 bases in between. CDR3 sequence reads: CATTSSGGPGNTIYF. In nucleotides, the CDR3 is TGTGCCACCACCAGCTCCGGAGGCCCTGGAAACACCATATATTTT.

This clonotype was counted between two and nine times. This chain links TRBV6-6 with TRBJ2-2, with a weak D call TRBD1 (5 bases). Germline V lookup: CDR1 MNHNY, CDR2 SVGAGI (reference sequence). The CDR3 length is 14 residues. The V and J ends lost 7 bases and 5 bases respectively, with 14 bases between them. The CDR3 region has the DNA TGTGCCAGCACCGGTCAAGGGGCAACCGGGGAGCTGTTTTTT. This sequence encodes CASTGQGATGELFF.

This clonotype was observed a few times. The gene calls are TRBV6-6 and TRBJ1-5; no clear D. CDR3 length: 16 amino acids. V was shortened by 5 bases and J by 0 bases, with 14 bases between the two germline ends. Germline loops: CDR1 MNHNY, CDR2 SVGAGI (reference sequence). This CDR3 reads CASSREGVNSNQPQHF. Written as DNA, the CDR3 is TGTGCCAGCAGTCGGGAGGGAGTCAATAGCAATCAGCCCCAGCATTTT.

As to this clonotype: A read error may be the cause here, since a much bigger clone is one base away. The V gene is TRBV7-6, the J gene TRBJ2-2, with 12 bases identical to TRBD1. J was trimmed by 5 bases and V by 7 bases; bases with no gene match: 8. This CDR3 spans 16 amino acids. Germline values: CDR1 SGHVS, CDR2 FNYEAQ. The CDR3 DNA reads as TGTGCCAGCAACTTGGGGACAGGGGGCGCGACCGGGGAGCTGTTTTTT. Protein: CASNLGTGGATGELFF. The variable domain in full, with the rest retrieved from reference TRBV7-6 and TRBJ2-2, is GAGVSQSPRYKVTKRGQDVALRCDPISGHVSLYWYRQALGQGPEFLTYFNYEAQQDKSGLPNDRFSAERPEGSISTLTIQRTEQRDSAMYRCASNLGTGGATGELFFGEGSRLTVL.

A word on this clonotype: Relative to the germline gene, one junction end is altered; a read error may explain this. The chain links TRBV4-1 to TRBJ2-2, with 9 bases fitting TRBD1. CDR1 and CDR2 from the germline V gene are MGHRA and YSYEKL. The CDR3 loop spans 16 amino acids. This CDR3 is CACSQPWTGDTGELFF. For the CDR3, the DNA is TGCGCCTGCAGCCAACCCTGGACAGGGGACACCGGGGAGCTGTTTTTT.

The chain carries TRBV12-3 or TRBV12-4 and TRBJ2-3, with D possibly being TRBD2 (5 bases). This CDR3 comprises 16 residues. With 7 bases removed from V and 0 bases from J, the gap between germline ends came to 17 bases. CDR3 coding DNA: TGTGCCAGCACACCCGGCGGGTCAACTAGCACAGATACGCAGTATTTT. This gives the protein CASTPGGSTSTDTQYF.

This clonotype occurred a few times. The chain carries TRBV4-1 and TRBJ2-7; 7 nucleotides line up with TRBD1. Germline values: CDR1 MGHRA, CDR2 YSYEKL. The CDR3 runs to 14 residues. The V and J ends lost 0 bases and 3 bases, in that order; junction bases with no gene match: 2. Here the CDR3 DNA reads TGCGCCAGCAGCCAAGAGCCAGGGGGCTACGAGCAGTACTTC. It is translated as CASSQEPGGYEQYF.

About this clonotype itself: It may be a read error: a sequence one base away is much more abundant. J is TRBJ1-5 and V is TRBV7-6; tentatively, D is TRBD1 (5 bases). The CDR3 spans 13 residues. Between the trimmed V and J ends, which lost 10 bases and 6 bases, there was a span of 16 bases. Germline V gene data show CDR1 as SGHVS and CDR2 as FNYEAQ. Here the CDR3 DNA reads TGTGCCAACAGTCTCAGGGTTCGTCAGCCCCAGCATTTT. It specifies CANSLRVRQPQHF.

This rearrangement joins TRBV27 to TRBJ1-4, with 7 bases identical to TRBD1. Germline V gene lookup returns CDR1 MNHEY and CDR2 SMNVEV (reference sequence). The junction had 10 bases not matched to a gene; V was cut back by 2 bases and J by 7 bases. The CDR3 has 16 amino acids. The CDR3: CASSLAHTDRAEKLFF. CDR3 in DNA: TGTGCCAGCAGTTTAGCGCATACCGACAGGGCTGAAAAACTGTTTTTT. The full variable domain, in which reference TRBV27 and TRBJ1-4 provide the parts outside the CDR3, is EAQVTQNPRYLITVTGKKLTVTCSQNMNHEYMSWYRQDPGLGLRQIYYSMNVEVTDKGDVPEGYKVSRKEKRNFPLILESPSPNQTSLYFCASSLAHTDRAEKLFFGSGTQLSVL.

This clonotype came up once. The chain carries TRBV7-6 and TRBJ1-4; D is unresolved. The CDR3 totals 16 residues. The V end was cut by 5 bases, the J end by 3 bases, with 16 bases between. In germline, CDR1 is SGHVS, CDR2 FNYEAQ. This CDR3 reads CASSASLGLPNEKLFF. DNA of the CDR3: TGTGCCAGCAGCGCAAGTTTAGGACTTCCTAATGAAAAACTGTTTTTT.

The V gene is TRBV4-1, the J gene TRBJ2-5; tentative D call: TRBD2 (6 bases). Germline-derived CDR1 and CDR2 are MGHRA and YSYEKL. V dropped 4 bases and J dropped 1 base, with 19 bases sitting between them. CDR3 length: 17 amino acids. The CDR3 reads CASSPNTGGILQETQYF. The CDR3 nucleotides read TGCGCCAGCAGCCCAAATACTGGGGGGATCCTCCAAGAGACCCAGTACTTC.